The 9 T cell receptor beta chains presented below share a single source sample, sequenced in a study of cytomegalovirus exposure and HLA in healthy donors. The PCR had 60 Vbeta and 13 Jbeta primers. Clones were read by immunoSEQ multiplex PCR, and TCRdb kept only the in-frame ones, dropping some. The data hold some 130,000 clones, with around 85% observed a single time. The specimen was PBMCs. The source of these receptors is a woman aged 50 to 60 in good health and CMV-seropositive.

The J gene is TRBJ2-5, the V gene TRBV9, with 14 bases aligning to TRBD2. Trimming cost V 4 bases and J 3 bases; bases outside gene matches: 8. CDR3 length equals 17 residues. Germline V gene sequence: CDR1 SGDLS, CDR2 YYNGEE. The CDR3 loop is CASSPHGLAGGKETQYF. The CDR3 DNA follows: TGTGCCAGCAGCCCCCACGGACTAGCGGGGGGTAAAGAGACCCAGTACTTC.

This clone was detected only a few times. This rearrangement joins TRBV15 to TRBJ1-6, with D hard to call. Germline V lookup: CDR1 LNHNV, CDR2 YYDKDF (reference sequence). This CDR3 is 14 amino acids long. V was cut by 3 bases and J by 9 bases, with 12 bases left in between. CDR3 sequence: CATSRRLFASPLHF. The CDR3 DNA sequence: TGTGCCACCAGCAGGCGCCTGTTTGCTTCACCCCTCCACTTT.

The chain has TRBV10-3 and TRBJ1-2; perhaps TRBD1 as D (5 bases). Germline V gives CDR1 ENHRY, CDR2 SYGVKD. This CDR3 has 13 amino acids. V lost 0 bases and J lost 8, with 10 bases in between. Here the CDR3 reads CAISESAGWGYTF. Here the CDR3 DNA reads TGTGCCATCAGTGAGTCGGCAGGGTGGGGCTACACCTTC.

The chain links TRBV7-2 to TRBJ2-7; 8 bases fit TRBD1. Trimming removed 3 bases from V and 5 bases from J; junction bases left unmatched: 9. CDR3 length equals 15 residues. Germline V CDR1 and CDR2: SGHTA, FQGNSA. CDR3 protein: CASSLHGQGDDEQYF. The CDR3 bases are TGTGCCAGCAGCTTGCACGGACAGGGTGACGACGAGCAGTACTTC.

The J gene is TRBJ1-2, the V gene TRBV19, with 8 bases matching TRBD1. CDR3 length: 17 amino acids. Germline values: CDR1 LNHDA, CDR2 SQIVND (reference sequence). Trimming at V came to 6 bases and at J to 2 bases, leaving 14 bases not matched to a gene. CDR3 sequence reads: CASRGAGTGRSNYGYTF. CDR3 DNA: TGTGCCAGTAGAGGGGCCGGGACAGGTCGGTCGAACTATGGCTACACCTTC.

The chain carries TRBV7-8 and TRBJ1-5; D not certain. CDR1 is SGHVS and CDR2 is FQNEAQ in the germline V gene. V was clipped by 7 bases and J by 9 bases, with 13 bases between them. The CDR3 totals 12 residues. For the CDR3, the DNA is TGTGCCAGCACCCTCCAGGCGGGGCCCCAGCATTTT. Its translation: CASTLQAGPQHF.

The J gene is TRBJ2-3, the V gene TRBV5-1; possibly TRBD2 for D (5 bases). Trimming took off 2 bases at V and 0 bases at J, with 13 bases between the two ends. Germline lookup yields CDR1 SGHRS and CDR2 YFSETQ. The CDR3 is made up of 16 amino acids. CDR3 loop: CASSLRTGLSTDTQYF. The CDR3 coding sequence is TGCGCCAGCAGCTTAAGGACTGGCCTAAGCACAGATACGCAGTATTTT.

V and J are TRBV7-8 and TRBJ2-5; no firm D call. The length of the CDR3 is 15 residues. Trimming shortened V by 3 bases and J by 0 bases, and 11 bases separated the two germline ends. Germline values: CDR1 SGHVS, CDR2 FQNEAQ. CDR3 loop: CASSLIIEYQETQYF. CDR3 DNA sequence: TGTGCCAGCAGCTTGATTATAGAGTACCAAGAGACCCAGTACTTC.

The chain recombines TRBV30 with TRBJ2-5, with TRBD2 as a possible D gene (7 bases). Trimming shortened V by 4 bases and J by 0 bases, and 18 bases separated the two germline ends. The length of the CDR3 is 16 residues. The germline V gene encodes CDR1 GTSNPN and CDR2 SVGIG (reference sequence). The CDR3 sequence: CAWTQLGGDYQETQYF. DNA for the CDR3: TGTGCCTGGACCCAGCTAGGGGGGGATTACCAAGAGACCCAGTACTTC.